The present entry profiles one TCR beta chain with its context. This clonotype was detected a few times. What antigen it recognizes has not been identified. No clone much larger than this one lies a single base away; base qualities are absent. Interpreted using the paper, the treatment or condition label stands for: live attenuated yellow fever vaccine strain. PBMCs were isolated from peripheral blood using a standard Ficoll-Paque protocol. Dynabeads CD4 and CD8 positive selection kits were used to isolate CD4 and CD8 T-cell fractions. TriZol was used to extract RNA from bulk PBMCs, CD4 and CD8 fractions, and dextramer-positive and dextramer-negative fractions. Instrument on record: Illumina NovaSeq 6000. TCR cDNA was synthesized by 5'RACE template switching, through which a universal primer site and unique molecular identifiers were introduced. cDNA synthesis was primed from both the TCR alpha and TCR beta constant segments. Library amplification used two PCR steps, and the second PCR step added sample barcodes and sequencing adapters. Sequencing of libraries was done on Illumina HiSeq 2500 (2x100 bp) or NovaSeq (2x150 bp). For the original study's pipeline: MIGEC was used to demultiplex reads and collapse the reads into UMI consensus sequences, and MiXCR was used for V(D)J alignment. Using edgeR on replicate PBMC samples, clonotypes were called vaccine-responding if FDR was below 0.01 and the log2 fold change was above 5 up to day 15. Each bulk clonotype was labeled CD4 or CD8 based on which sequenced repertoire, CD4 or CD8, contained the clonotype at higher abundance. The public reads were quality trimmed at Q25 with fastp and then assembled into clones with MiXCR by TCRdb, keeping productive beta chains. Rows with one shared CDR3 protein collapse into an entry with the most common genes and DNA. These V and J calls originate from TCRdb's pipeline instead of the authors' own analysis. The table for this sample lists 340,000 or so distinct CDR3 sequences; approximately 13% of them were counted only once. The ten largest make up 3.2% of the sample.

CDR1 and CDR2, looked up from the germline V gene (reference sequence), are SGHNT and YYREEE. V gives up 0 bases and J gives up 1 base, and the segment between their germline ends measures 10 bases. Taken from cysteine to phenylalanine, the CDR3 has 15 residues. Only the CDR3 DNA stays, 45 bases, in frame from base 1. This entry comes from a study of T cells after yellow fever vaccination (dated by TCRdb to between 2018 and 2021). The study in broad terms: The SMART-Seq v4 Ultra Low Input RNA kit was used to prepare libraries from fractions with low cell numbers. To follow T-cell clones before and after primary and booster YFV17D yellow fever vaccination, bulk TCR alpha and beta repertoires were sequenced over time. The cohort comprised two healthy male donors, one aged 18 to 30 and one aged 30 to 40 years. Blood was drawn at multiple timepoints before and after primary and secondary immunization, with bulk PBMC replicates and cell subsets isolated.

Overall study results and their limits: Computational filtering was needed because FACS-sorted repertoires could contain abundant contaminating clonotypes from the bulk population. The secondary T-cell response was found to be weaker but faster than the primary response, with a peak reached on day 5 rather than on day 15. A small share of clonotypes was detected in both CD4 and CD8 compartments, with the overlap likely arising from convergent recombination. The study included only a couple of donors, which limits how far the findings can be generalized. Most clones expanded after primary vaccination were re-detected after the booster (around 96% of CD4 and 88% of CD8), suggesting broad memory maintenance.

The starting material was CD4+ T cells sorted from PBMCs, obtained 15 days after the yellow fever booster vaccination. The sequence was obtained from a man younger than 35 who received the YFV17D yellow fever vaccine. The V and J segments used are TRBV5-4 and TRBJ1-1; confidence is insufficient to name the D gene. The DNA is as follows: TGTGCCAGCAGCTTGGGAGGGCGGGAGAACACTGAAGCTTTCTTT. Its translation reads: CASSLGGRENTEAFF.